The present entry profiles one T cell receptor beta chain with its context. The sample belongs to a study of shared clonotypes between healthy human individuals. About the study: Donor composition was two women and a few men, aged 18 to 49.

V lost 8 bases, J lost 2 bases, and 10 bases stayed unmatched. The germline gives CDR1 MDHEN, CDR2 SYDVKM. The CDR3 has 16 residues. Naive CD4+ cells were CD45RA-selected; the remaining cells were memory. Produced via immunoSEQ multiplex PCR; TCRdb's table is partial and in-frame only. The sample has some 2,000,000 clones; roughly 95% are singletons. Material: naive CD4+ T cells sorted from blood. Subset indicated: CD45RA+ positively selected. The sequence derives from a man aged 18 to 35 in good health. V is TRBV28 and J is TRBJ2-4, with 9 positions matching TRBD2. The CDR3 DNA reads TGTGCCAGCGGCGTGCGGGGGGGATTCACCAAAAACATTCAGTACTTC. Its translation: CASGVRGGFTKNIQYF.